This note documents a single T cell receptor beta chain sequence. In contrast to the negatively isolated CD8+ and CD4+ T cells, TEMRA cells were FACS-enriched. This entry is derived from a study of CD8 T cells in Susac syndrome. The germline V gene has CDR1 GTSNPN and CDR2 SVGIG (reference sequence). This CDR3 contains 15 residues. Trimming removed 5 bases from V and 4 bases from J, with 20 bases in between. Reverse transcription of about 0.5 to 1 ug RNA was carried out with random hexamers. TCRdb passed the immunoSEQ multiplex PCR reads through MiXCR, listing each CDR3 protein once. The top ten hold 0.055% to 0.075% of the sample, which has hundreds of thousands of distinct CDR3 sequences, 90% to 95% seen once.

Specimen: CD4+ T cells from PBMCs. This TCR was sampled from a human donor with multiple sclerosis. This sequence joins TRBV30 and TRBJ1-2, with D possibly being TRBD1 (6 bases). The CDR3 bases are TGTGCCTGGGATATAAAAATACAGGGAGTCTATGGCTACACCTTC. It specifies CAWDIKIQGVYGYTF.